Below, 15 T cell receptor beta chains from the same sample are listed, as sequenced in a study of T cells in Graves' hyperthyroidism and ophthalmopathy. The CDR3 regions of TCR beta were amplified from RNA transcripts. Using the HTBI primer set, a first-round RT-PCR was run on the TCR CDR3. TCRdb fed the multiplex PCR reads into MiXCR, producing one record per CDR3 protein. In the table there are over 150,000 distinct CDR3 sequences, around 17% of which are singletons. Sequences were obtained from blood. All receptors come from a woman aged 45-59 years with Graves' hyperthyroidism.

This clonotype appeared many times. The V and J genes are TRBV12-3 or TRBV12-4 and TRBJ1-6; TRBD1 matches 8 bases. Unmatched junction bases numbered 9, after V lost 5 bases and J lost 9 bases. The CDR3 has 15 amino acids. The CDR3 sequence: CASSLLRQGSSPLHF. CDR3 DNA sequence: TGTGCCAGCAGTCTACTCCGACAGGGGAGTTCACCCCTCCACTTT.

The chain uses TRBV10-3 and TRBJ1-2; unclear D gene. Trimming took 2 bases from V and 0 from J, leaving 7 bases between them. This CDR3 has 14 residues. CDR1 is ENHRY, CDR2 SYGVKD, per germline. CDR3 in DNA: TGTGCCATCAGTGAGGTGGCCACTAACTATGGCTACACCTTC. Translation: CAISEVATNYGYTF.

The count of this clonotype is one. The gene calls are TRBV20-1 and TRBJ2-5; 8 bases align to TRBD1. Germline V gene lookup returns CDR1 DFQATT and CDR2 SNEGSKA (reference sequence). Trimming cost V 5 bases and J 2 bases; bases outside gene matches: 4. This CDR3 has 13 residues. The CDR3 region is CSAWTGLQETQYF. CDR3 nucleotide sequence: TGCAGTGCTTGGACAGGGCTACAAGAGACCCAGTACTTC.

The chain carries TRBV5-1 and TRBJ1-1; TRBD1 matches 7 bases. The germline V gene has CDR1 SGHRS and CDR2 YFSETQ. This CDR3 is 14 amino acids long. J lost 3 bases, V lost 0 bases, and 2 bases had no gene match. In DNA, the CDR3 is TGCGCCAGCAGCTTGGCCGGACAGGACACTGAAGCTTTCTTT. Translating gives CASSLAGQDTEAFF.

This clonotype was observed at least ten times. The J gene is TRBJ1-2, the V gene TRBV12-3 or TRBV12-4, with 9 bases that match TRBD1. The CDR3 length is 13 residues. Trimming at V came to 6 bases and at J to 3 bases, leaving 2 bases not matched to a gene. The CDR3 DNA is TGTGCCAGCAGGTGGACAGGGGACTATGGCTACACCTTC. Translation: CASRWTGDYGYTF.

This clonotype was seen repeatedly, ten times or more. The chain is built from TRBV7-9 and TRBJ2-1, with 8 nucleotides matching TRBD1. Germline trimming cut 4 bases from V and 7 bases from J; bases unmatched to any gene: 12. CDR1 SEHNR and CDR2 FQNEAQ come from the germline V gene (reference sequence). The CDR3 totals 16 residues. The CDR3 region has the DNA TGTGCCAGCAGCTCAGTGGGGCAGGGGGCTGAGAATGAGCAGTTCTTC. As protein: CASSSVGQGAENEQFF.

In this sample, this clonotype turned up many times. DNA for the CDR3: TGTGCCAGCAGCTTAGTGCCGGGGTCGGACAGGGGCGATGAGCAGTTCTTC. It translates to CASSLVPGSDRGDEQFF. The chain couples TRBV7-9 to TRBJ2-1, with 9 bases fitting TRBD1. V shed 1 base and J 8 bases; nucleotides not matched to a gene: 12. The CDR3 length is 17 residues. Germline CDR1 is SEHNR and CDR2 is FQNEAQ (reference sequence).

V gene TRBV10-3 combines with J gene TRBJ1-2; the D gene is possibly TRBD1 (5 bases). The V end lost 8 bases, the J end lost 2 bases, and 9 bases lay between the germline ends. CDR1 and CDR2 from the germline V gene are ENHRY and SYGVKD. The CDR3 runs 12 residues. CDR3 amino acids: CAIGAGNYGYTF. CDR3 DNA: TGTGCCATCGGTGCAGGGAACTATGGCTACACCTTC.

This clonotype has at least ten counts. The V and J genes are TRBV6-1 and TRBJ1-4; D is unresolved. V was trimmed by 5 bases and J by 3 bases, leaving 10 bases between them. This CDR3 contains 14 residues. CDR1 MNHNS and CDR2 SASEGT come from the germline V gene. CDR3 DNA sequence: TGTGCCAGCAGTCCCCAGGACCCTAATGAAAAACTGTTTTTT. It is translated as CASSPQDPNEKLFF.

This clonotype was seen repeatedly, ten times or more. The chain couples TRBV5-1 to TRBJ2-5; D not certain. Trimming took 10 bases from V and 4 from J, leaving 8 bases between them. CDR1 and CDR2 (germline): SGHRS, YFSETQ. The CDR3 is 10 amino acids. The CDR3 nucleotides are TGCGCCTCTCATCGAGAGACCCAGTACTTC. Its protein is CASHRETQYF.

This clonotype was observed many times. This chain joins TRBV7-3 and TRBJ2-1; D is possibly TRBD2 (6 bases). V dropped 1 base and J dropped 7 bases, with 17 bases sitting between them. The CDR3 is made up of 16 amino acids. Per germline, CDR1 SGHTA and CDR2 FQGTGA. The DNA for the CDR3 is TGTGCCAGCAGCTTAAAATGGGCTAGCGTTGATAATGAGCAGTTCTTC. This encodes CASSLKWASVDNEQFF.

About this clonotype itself: Because the CDR3 is missing its conserved closing phenylalanine or tryptophan, this is likely a read error. The chain combines TRBV10-3 with TRBJ1-1, with no clear D. Germline loops: CDR1 ENHRY, CDR2 SYGVKD. V shed 3 bases and J shed 5 bases, with 10 bases lying between them. The CDR3 sequence is 13 residues long. The DNA for the CDR3 is TGTGCCATCAGTGACAAGGGTGGGACTGAAGCTTTCCTT. It yields the protein CAISDKGGTEAFL.

This clonotype has ten or more counts. The chain uses TRBV9 and TRBJ2-5, with a tentative D call TRBD2 (6 bases). The CDR3 spans 13 residues. Germline CDR1 and CDR2: SGDLS and YYNGEE. Trimming left V 5 bases short and J 5 bases short, with 13 bases between. The CDR3 protein is CASSSGTGETQYF. CDR3 DNA: TGTGCCAGCAGTTCCGGGACTGGGGAGACCCAGTACTTC. The whole variable domain, filled in from reference TRBV9 and TRBJ2-5, reads DSGVTQTPKHLITATGQRVTLRCSPRSGDLSVYWYQQSLDQGLQFLIQYYNGEERAKGNILERFSAQQFPDLHSELNLSSLELGDSALYFCASSSGTGETQYFGPGTRLLVL.

This clonotype has a count of ten or more. This rearrangement joins TRBV13 to TRBJ2-7; the D call may be TRBD1 or TRBD2 (5 bases each). The CDR3 sequence is 15 residues long. Germline V gene sequence: CDR1 PRHDT, CDR2 FYEKMQ (reference sequence). V lost 3 bases, J lost 3 bases, and 15 bases lay in between. CDR3 loop: CASSLRNRDLYEQYF. The CDR3 nucleotides are TGTGCCAGCAGCTTGAGAAATAGGGACCTCTACGAGCAGTACTTC.

This clonotype was detected ten times or more. The rearrangement joins TRBV14 to TRBJ1-1; D gene unclear. Between the trimmed V and J ends, which lost 3 bases and 0 bases, there was a span of 11 bases. The CDR3 runs 15 residues. Germline CDR1 is SGHDN and CDR2 is FVKESK. CDR3 loop: CASSHSSFLNTEAFF. The DNA of the CDR3 is TGTGCCAGCAGCCATTCGTCCTTTTTGAACACTGAAGCTTTCTTT.